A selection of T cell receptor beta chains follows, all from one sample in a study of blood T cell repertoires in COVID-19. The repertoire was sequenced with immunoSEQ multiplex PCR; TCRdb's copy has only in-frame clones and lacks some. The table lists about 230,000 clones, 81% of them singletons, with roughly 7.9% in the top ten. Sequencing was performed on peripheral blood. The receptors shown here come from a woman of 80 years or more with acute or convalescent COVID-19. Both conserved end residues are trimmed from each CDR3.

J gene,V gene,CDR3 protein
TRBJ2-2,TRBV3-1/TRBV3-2,ASRPRGNTGELF
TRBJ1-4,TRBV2,ASNRDRGSTNEKLF
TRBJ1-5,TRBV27,ASSLRGGNQPQH
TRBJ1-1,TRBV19,ASSMREGNTEAF
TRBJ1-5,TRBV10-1,ASRPQDRTMYQPQH
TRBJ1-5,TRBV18,ASSPPQGRYSNQPQH
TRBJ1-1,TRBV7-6,ASSRSLQGANTEAF
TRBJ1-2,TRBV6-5,ASSYGTGPNYGYT
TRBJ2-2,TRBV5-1,ASNTGYPGELF
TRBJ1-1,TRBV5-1,ASSLGLDDTEAF
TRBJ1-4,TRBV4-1,ASSQDVSGQGGEKLF
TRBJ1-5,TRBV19,ASSISPPQH
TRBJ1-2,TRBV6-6,ASSAPGGNYGYT
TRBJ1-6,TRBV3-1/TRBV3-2,ASSAGQGVSPLH
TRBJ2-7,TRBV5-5,ASSTGTALPGQY
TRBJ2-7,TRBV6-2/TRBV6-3,ASSSVSYEQY
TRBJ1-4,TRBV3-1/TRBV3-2,ASSQGLSGEKLF
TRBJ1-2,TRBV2,ASRVKAEGYGYT
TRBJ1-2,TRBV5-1,ASSLNPPRQGNYGYT
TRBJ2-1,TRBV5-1,ASRARGAPVNEQF
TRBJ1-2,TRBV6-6,ASSYKTGGSYGYT
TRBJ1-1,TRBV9,ASSPANNRGNTEAF
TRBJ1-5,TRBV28,ASSLPGAGGNQPQH
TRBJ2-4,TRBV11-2,ASSQGNKNIQY